A single sample gave rise to the 32 T cell receptor beta chains below, sequenced in a study of shared clonotypes between healthy human individuals. Produced via immunoSEQ multiplex PCR; TCRdb's table is partial and in-frame only. The table shows about 670,000 clones, with approximately 79% occurring only once. Specimen: memory CD4+ T cells sorted from blood. Subset described: CD45RA-negative fraction. The receptors were sampled from a woman in her twenties or thirties in good health.

The chain joins TRBV5-4 to TRBJ2-1; the match to TRBD2 covers 13 bases. The CDR3 is 17 amino acids. The V and J ends lost 3 bases and 3 bases, in that order; junction bases with no gene match: 6. The germline gives CDR1 SGHNT, CDR2 YYREEE (reference sequence). The CDR3 region is CASSSGLAGLGYNEQFF. The CDR3 DNA is TGTGCCAGCAGCTCGGGACTAGCGGGGCTGGGCTACAATGAGCAGTTCTTC.

This sequence joins TRBV10-3 and TRBJ2-7, with 9 positions matching TRBD2. J was trimmed by 4 bases and V by 11 bases; bases with no gene match: 12. The CDR3 totals 14 residues. Germline CDR1 reads ENHRY; CDR2 reads SYGVKD. The CDR3 loop reads CAARREAGGYEQYF. The DNA of the CDR3 is TGTGCCGCTCGGAGAGAAGCGGGAGGATACGAGCAGTACTTC.

This chain connects TRBV6-1 to TRBJ2-5; TRBD1 agrees at 9 bases. Trimming cost V 6 bases and J 7 bases; bases outside gene matches: 12. From germline, CDR1 is MNHNS and CDR2 SASEGT. The CDR3 has 15 residues. As DNA, the CDR3 is TGTGCCAGCAGGGCTACCGGGACAGGGAGCGGGACCCAGTACTTC. It yields the protein CASRATGTGSGTQYF.

The chain joins TRBV19 to TRBJ2-3; D gene unclear. Trimming took off 5 bases at V and 3 bases at J, with 12 bases between the two ends. Germline lookup yields CDR1 LNHDA and CDR2 SQIVND (reference sequence). The CDR3 loop spans 14 amino acids. The CDR3 DNA reads TGTGCCAGTAGTCCCCAGGTCGCGACAGATACGCAGTATTTT. It encodes CASSPQVATDTQYF.

This clone occurred a few times. The V gene is TRBV25-1, the J gene TRBJ1-2; unclear D gene. Trimming removed 3 bases from V and 8 bases from J, with 10 bases in between. Per the germline V gene, CDR1 is MGHDK and CDR2 is SYGVNS. The CDR3 sequence is 12 residues long. This chain's CDR3 is CASSDFFRGYTF. The CDR3 region has the DNA TGTGCCAGCAGTGATTTCTTTAGGGGCTACACCTTC.

This chain links TRBV9 with TRBJ1-2; maybe TRBD1 (5 bases). The germline V gene has CDR1 SGDLS and CDR2 YYNGEE. There are 16 residues in the CDR3. V was shortened by 0 bases and J by 2 bases, with 14 bases between the two germline ends. CDR3 loop: CASSVGLSEGNYGYTF. CDR3 nucleotide sequence: TGTGCCAGCAGCGTAGGGTTATCGGAGGGGAACTATGGCTACACCTTC.

This clone was observed a few times. The CDR3 loop reads CSVVGGVEYTEAFF. CDR3 sequence (DNA): TGCAGCGTTGTGGGAGGGGTGGAGTACACTGAAGCTTTCTTT. This chain joins TRBV29-1 and TRBJ1-1; D is perhaps TRBD1 (5 bases). CDR1 and CDR2 from the germline V gene are SQVTM and ANQGSEA. The V end lost 4 bases, the J end lost 3 bases, and 15 bases lay between the germline ends. This CDR3 is 14 amino acids long.

The chain uses TRBV2 and TRBJ2-6; D ambiguous. Between the trimmed V and J ends, which lost 3 bases and 1 base, there was a span of 4 bases. CDR3 size: 14 residues. The V gene's germline CDR1 is SNHLY and CDR2 FYNNEI. The CDR3 spells CASSDRSGANVLTF. DNA for the CDR3: TGTGCCAGCAGTGACAGATCTGGGGCCAACGTCCTGACTTTC.

This chain joins TRBV28 and TRBJ2-2; D may be TRBD2 (6 bases). From germline, CDR1 is MDHEN and CDR2 SYDVKM. The CDR3 runs 13 residues. V dropped 8 bases and J dropped 0 bases, with 7 bases sitting between them. In DNA, the CDR3 is TGTGCCAGCCGGACTACGAACACCGGGGAGCTGTTTTTT. This translates into CASRTTNTGELFF.

This clone has ten or more counts. The chain carries TRBV7-9 and TRBJ2-7; 7 nucleotides match TRBD2. The CDR3 contains 15 residues. Germline assignment: CDR1 SEHNR and CDR2 FQNEAQ (reference sequence). V lost 4 bases to trimming and J lost 3 bases; unmatched junction nucleotides: 9. The CDR3 sequence is CASSSVGGNYYEQYF. The CDR3 region has the DNA TGTGCCAGCAGCTCTGTCGGGGGGAACTACTACGAGCAGTACTTC.

In its sample, this clone was seen once. CDR3 amino acids: CASSYSLGGETQYF. DNA of the CDR3: TGCGCCAGCAGCTACTCTTTAGGGGGGGAGACCCAGTACTTC. This chain links TRBV5-1 with TRBJ2-5; TRBD1 or TRBD2 may be the D gene (6 bases each). This CDR3 has 14 amino acids. V dropped 3 bases and J dropped 5 bases, with 14 bases sitting between them. Germline V gives CDR1 SGHRS, CDR2 YFSETQ. Full variable domain (remainder filled in from reference TRBV5-1 and TRBJ2-5): KAGVTQTPRYLIKTRGQQVTLSCSPISGHRSVSWYQQTPGQGLQFLFEYFSETQRNKGNFPGRFSGRQFSNSRSEMNVSTLELGDSALYLCASSYSLGGETQYFGPGTRLLVL.

This clone was seen more than once but under ten times. This rearrangement joins TRBV30 to TRBJ1-1; 7 nucleotides line up with TRBD1. This CDR3 contains 11 residues. V was pared by 3 bases and J by 12 bases, with 7 bases of the junction left unmatched. Germline-derived CDR1 and CDR2 are GTSNPN and SVGIG (reference sequence). CDR3 nucleotide sequence: TGTGCCTGGAGACAACAGGGGATGACTTTCTTT. Translating gives CAWRQQGMTFF.

To note about this clone: This clone may be a read error of a much larger clone one base away. For the CDR3, the DNA is TGTGCCAGCAGCTCACAGGGGCCAGAGACCCAGCACTTC. It codes for CASSSQGPETQHF. V usage is TRBV11-2 and J usage is TRBJ2-5; TRBD1 matches at 7 bases. Germline V gene sequence: CDR1 SGHAT, CDR2 FQNNGV. This CDR3 comprises 13 residues.

This clone was found many times. This chain's CDR3 is CASSERDPAIEQYF. CDR3 DNA: TGTGCCAGCAGCGAACGGGACCCCGCTATCGAGCAGTACTTC. The J gene is TRBJ2-7, the V gene TRBV9; TRBD1 or TRBD2 may be the D gene (5 bases each). Trimming took off 3 bases at V and 6 bases at J, with 16 bases between the two ends. Germline values: CDR1 SGDLS, CDR2 YYNGEE. This CDR3 is 14 amino acids long.

The V call is TRBV19, the J call TRBJ2-1; TRBD2 aligns across 9 bases. The CDR3 spans 18 residues. V shed 6 bases and J 1 base; nucleotides not matched to a gene: 13. CDR1 and CDR2 from the germline V gene are LNHDA and SQIVND (reference sequence). As DNA, the CDR3 is TGTGCCAGTAGCGACCCCTCTTTAGCGGGAGTTTCCTACAATGAGCAGTTCTTC. Translating it yields CASSDPSLAGVSYNEQFF. The full variable domain, its missing parts supplied by reference TRBV19 and TRBJ2-1, is DGGITQSPKYLFRKEGQNVTLSCEQNLNHDAMYWYRQDPGQGLRLIYYSQIVNDFQKGDIAEGYSVSREKKESFPLTVTSAQKNPTAFYLCASSDPSLAGVSYNEQFFGPGTRLTVL.

This clone was counted a single time. This chain links TRBV18 with TRBJ2-1; weak D call: TRBD2 (6 bases). This CDR3 has 14 residues. Germline V gene data show CDR1 as KGHSH and CDR2 as LQKENI. Trimming stripped 5 bases from V and 8 bases from J, with 16 bases between. CDR3 residues: CASSLNEGRHEQFF. The DNA for the CDR3 is TGTGCCAGCTCATTAAATGAAGGGAGGCATGAGCAGTTCTTC.

This clone appeared a few times. This chain's CDR3 is CASSVSLAGALSYEQYF. CDR3 nucleotide sequence: TGTGCCAGCAGTGTATCACTAGCGGGAGCCTTATCCTACGAGCAGTACTTC. The chain has TRBV6-1 and TRBJ2-7; TRBD2 matches at 11 bases. Looked up from germline, CDR1 is MNHNS and CDR2 is SASEGT. The V and J ends lost 4 bases and 1 base, in that order; junction bases with no gene match: 9. The CDR3 loop spans 17 amino acids.

The chain combines TRBV5-6 with TRBJ2-5, with D perhaps TRBD2 (5 bases). Per germline, CDR1 SGHDT and CDR2 YYEEEE. The V and J ends lost 7 bases and 7 bases respectively, with 17 bases between them. The CDR3 contains 13 residues. This chain's CDR3 is CASGELDRATQYF. Written as DNA, the CDR3 is TGTGCCAGCGGGGAACTAGACCGGGCGACCCAGTACTTC.

V and J are TRBV10-3 and TRBJ2-2; TRBD1 is a possible D gene (6 bases). The CDR3 is 13 amino acids. Per the germline V gene, CDR1 is ENHRY and CDR2 is SYGVKD. The V and J ends lost 6 bases and 4 bases respectively, with 9 bases between them. This CDR3 is CAISTGITGELFF. CDR3 coding DNA: TGTGCCATCAGCACAGGGATCACCGGGGAGCTGTTTTTT.

CDR3 nucleotides: TGTGCCAGCAGCTTAGGAGGCGGAGTAGCGGGAGGGATCGATACGCAGTATTTT. This sequence encodes CASSLGGGVAGGIDTQYF. The chain has TRBV7-8 and TRBJ2-3, with TRBD2 matching 11 bases. Trimming at V came to 1 base and at J to 6 bases, leaving 12 bases not matched to a gene. This CDR3 is built from 18 residues. The germline V gene encodes CDR1 SGHVS and CDR2 FQNEAQ. The full variable domain, with the rest looked up from reference TRBV7-8 and TRBJ2-3, is GAGVSQSPRYKVAKRGQDVALRCDPISGHVSLFWYQQALGQGPEFLTYFQNEAQLDKSGLPSDRFFAERPEGSVSTLKIQRTQQEDSAVYLCASSLGGGVAGGIDTQYFGPGTRLTVL.

The chain combines TRBV7-3 with TRBJ2-1; TRBD1 agrees at 11 bases. The trim removed 5 bases at V and 6 bases at J, leaving 6 bases unmatched. Germline CDR1 SGHTA, CDR2 FQGTGA. The CDR3 consists of 15 residues. CDR3 sequence: CASSRGQGASNEQFF. The CDR3 coding sequence is TGTGCCAGCAGCCGTGGACAGGGGGCGTCCAATGAGCAGTTCTTC. The full variable domain, in which reference TRBV7-3 and TRBJ2-1 provide the parts outside the CDR3, is GAGVSQTPSNKVTEKGKYVELRCDPISGHTALYWYRQSLGQGPEFLIYFQGTGAADDSGLPNDRFFAVRPEGSVSTLKIQRTERGDSAVYLCASSRGQGASNEQFFGPGTRLTVL.

The sample holds one count of this clone. The rearrangement joins TRBV28 to TRBJ1-2; no clear D. V shed 3 bases and J shed 4 bases, with 9 bases lying between them. The CDR3 consists of 13 residues. The germline V gene encodes CDR1 MDHEN and CDR2 SYDVKM. The chain's CDR3 is CASSFAGVYGYTF. CDR3 DNA sequence: TGTGCCAGCAGTTTCGCAGGAGTCTATGGCTACACCTTC.

The V and J genes are TRBV5-1 and TRBJ2-7; 9 bases are a match to TRBD2. Trimming at V came to 0 bases and at J to 2 bases, leaving 6 bases not matched to a gene. From germline, CDR1 is SGHRS and CDR2 YFSETQ. The CDR3 length is 16 residues. In DNA form, the CDR3 reads TGCGCCAGCAGCTTGGTACGTAGCGGGAGCACCTACGAGCAGTACTTC. Residues: CASSLVRSGSTYEQYF.

V and J are TRBV7-8 and TRBJ2-7; D is perhaps TRBD1 or TRBD2 (5 bases each). Germline V gene data show CDR1 as SGHVS and CDR2 as FQNEAQ. This CDR3 is built from 14 residues. V was shortened by 4 bases and J by 3 bases, with 13 bases between the two germline ends. The CDR3: CASSSHRGLYEQYF. CDR3 DNA: TGTGCCAGCAGCTCCCACCGGGGCCTCTACGAGCAGTACTTC.

Details on this clone: Other DNA sequences in the same sample also yield this CDR3. V and J are TRBV18 and TRBJ2-2, with D tentatively TRBD1 (5 bases). The CDR3 runs to 15 residues. Germline V CDR1 and CDR2: KGHSH, LQKENI. V dropped 2 bases and J dropped 3 bases, with 10 bases sitting between them. CDR3 in amino acids: CASSPGQLDTGELFF. In DNA, the CDR3 is TGTGCCAGCTCACCAGGACAACTCGACACCGGGGAGCTGTTTTTT.

DNA for the CDR3: TGTGCCAGCAGCGTTAGGGGTACCCCGGAAACCGGGGAGCTGTTTTTT. It translates to CASSVRGTPETGELFF. The rearrangement joins TRBV9 to TRBJ2-2, with D maybe TRBD1 (5 bases). The CDR3 totals 16 residues. From germline, CDR1 is SGDLS and CDR2 YYNGEE. Trimming removed 2 bases from V and 5 bases from J, with 16 bases in between.

The V gene is TRBV5-1, the J gene TRBJ2-3; TRBD2 aligns across 9 bases. V gave up 5 bases and J gave up 0 bases; unmatched junction bases: 7. The CDR3 loop spans 16 amino acids. Germline V CDR1 and CDR2: SGHRS, YFSETQ. The CDR3 DNA sequence: TGCGCCAGCAGGGACTTAGCGGGAGTTAGCACAGATACGCAGTATTTT. Amino acids: CASRDLAGVSTDTQYF.

This chain joins TRBV5-4 and TRBJ2-1; 9 bases are a match to TRBD2. The CDR3 spans 15 residues. V dropped 0 bases and J dropped 5; count of bases not matched to a gene: 3. Germline assignment: CDR1 SGHNT and CDR2 YYREEE (reference sequence). CDR3 in amino acids: CASSLGLAGDNEQFF. CDR3 nucleotides: TGTGCCAGCAGCTTGGGGTTAGCGGGAGACAATGAGCAGTTCTTC.

V usage is TRBV10-2 and J usage is TRBJ1-5; tentatively, D is TRBD1 (6 bases). CDR1 is WSHSY and CDR2 is SAAADI in the germline V gene. This CDR3 region has 15 residues. Trimming stripped 3 bases from V and 2 bases from J, with 11 bases between. The CDR3 spells CASSEVGARNQPQHF. In DNA form, the CDR3 reads TGCGCCAGCAGTGAAGTGGGGGCTCGCAATCAGCCCCAGCATTTT.

The rearrangement uses TRBV5-1 and TRBJ1-4; 8 bases align to TRBD1. The germline V gene has CDR1 SGHRS and CDR2 YFSETQ. The length of the CDR3 is 15 residues. Losses at the gene ends were 3 bases for V and 8 bases for J; bases not matched to a gene: 9. The CDR3 nucleotides read TGCGCCAGCAGCTGGGGCGACAGGGGAGTAGAAAAACTGTTTTTT. Its translation is CASSWGDRGVEKLFF.

A note on this clone: The same CDR3 also results from other DNA sequences found in this sample. The rearrangement uses TRBV9 and TRBJ2-3, with 8 bases lining up with TRBD2. CDR3 length equals 14 residues. V was clipped by 4 bases and J by 6 bases; unmatched bases: 7. CDR1 is SGDLS and CDR2 is YYNGEE in the germline V gene. CDR3 region: CASSSGTSTDTQYF. CDR3 coding DNA: TGTGCCAGCAGCTCAGGGACTAGTACGGATACGCAGTATTTT. Looking up the rest from reference TRBV9 and TRBJ2-3 gives the full variable domain: DSGVTQTPKHLITATGQRVTLRCSPRSGDLSVYWYQQSLDQGLQFLIQYYNGEERAKGNILERFSAQQFPDLHSELNLSSLELGDSALYFCASSSGTSTDTQYFGPGTRLTVL.

The chain's CDR3 is CAWRGQPNSPLHF. The CDR3 region has the DNA TGTGCCTGGAGGGGACAGCCTAATTCACCCCTCCACTTT. J is TRBJ1-6 and V is TRBV30; TRBD1 agrees at 7 bases. The CDR3 extends over 13 amino acids. Germline loops: CDR1 GTSNPN, CDR2 SVGIG (reference sequence). V dropped 3 bases and J dropped 6; count of bases not matched to a gene: 2.